The T cell receptor (beta chain) under discussion was sequenced for a study of cytomegalovirus exposure and HLA in healthy donors. Study-wide findings and caveats: Whilst most TCR sequences proved rare, a subset of public TCRs occurred across many donors. Cytomegalovirus association was assigned to about 180 TCR beta chains.

Profiled with immunoSEQ multiplex PCR; TCRdb holds only in-frame clones, not every one. The sample holds 90,000 to 150,000 clones, roughly 90% seen once. Remarks on this clone: As yet, its antigen is unknown.

The CDR3 has 18 residues. From germline, CDR1 is MDHEN and CDR2 SYDVKM. The V and J ends lost 5 bases and 0 bases, in that order; junction bases with no gene match: 9. The receptor's source is a woman between 18 and 29 years old in good health and CMV-seropositive. The V call is TRBV28, the J call TRBJ2-2; 10 bases are a match to TRBD2. Sequencing was done on a sample of PBMCs. CDR3 nucleotides: TGTGCCAGCAGTACCCGGACTAGCGGAACTCCGAACACCGGGGAGCTGTTTTTT. This gives the protein CASSTRTSGTPNTGELFF.